The 7 T cell receptor beta chains reported below all come from one sample, sequenced in a study of shared clonotypes between healthy human individuals. This table comes from immunoSEQ multiplex PCR, and its TCRdb copy is limited to in-frame clones, with some not included. The sample holds some 700,000 clones, about nine tenths seen once. The source material was memory CD8+ T cells from PBMCs. The subset was: CD45RO+ cells pooled with CCR7-negative TemRA cells. All receptors come from a man aged 18 to 30 in good health. Some clones in this sample may be carry-over from other donors' samples.

The CDR3 nucleotides are TGTGCCAGTACTCTCGCGAGGAGGGTGGGTACTGAAGCTTTCTTT. Amino acids: CASTLARRVGTEAFF. The rearrangement links TRBV19 to TRBJ1-1, with unresolved D. The V end was cut by 7 bases, the J end by 5 bases, with 20 bases between. CDR3 length: 15 residues. CDR1 is LNHDA, CDR2 SQIVND, per germline (reference sequence).

This clone was recorded a few times. The gene calls are TRBV27 and TRBJ2-3; 9 bases agree with TRBD2. The junction had 14 bases not matched to a gene; V was cut back by 8 bases and J by 2 bases. Germline V CDR1 and CDR2: MNHEY, SMNVEV (reference sequence). The CDR3 sequence is 17 residues long. The DNA for the CDR3 is TGTGCCAGCCGCCGGGGGACTAGCCTAGGGTTCACAGATACGCAGTATTTT. This encodes CASRRGTSLGFTDTQYF.

The rearrangement links TRBV9 to TRBJ1-1; weak D call: TRBD1 (5 bases). CDR3 length: 16 residues. The germline gives CDR1 SGDLS, CDR2 YYNGEE. The V end lost 0 bases, the J end lost 1 base, and 13 bases lay between the germline ends. The CDR3 DNA reads as TGTGCCAGCAGCGTAGCGGGAGACAGACCGAACACTGAAGCTTTCTTT. Translating it yields CASSVAGDRPNTEAFF.

The sample holds one count of this clone. The chain is built from TRBV6-8 and TRBJ2-7; 10 bases fit TRBD2. Looked up from germline, CDR1 is MNHGY and CDR2 is SAAAGT. CDR3 size: 14 residues. The ends lost 2 bases at V and 4 bases at J; junction bases unmatched: 2. CDR3 in amino acids: CASSYIAGGYEQYF. The CDR3, as DNA: TGTGCCAGCAGTTACATAGCGGGAGGTTACGAGCAGTACTTC.

J is TRBJ1-2 and V is TRBV30; D is perhaps TRBD1 (6 bases). This CDR3 has 13 amino acids. CDR1 GTSNPN and CDR2 SVGIG come from the germline V gene (reference sequence). V lost 4 bases and J 3 bases, leaving 12 bases between the germline ends. The CDR3 spells CAWTPDSYYGYTF. CDR3 sequence (DNA): TGTGCCTGGACCCCGGACAGTTACTATGGCTACACCTTC.

V and J are TRBV14 and TRBJ2-7; no clear D. Germline V gene lookup returns CDR1 SGHDN and CDR2 FVKESK. V shed 2 bases and J shed 4 bases, with 3 bases lying between them. This CDR3 region has 11 residues. The CDR3 loop is CASSQWYEQYF. The CDR3 DNA reads as TGTGCCAGCAGCCAATGGTACGAGCAGTACTTC.

A single count supports this clone. J is TRBJ1-1 and V is TRBV30, with 7 bases that match TRBD1. The CDR3 totals 13 residues. J gave up 3 bases and V 8 bases, and 9 bases lay outside the gene matches. Germline lookup yields CDR1 GTSNPN and CDR2 SVGIG (reference sequence). The CDR3 protein is CAAEDRVDTEAFF. In nucleotides, the CDR3 is TGTGCCGCGGAAGACAGGGTGGACACTGAAGCTTTCTTT.